A selection of T cell receptor beta chains follows, all from one sample in a study of T cells in localized non-small cell lung cancer. The method was immunoSEQ multiplex PCR; TCRdb's version includes in-frame clones alone and lacks a portion of them. The top ten hold 4.7% of the sample, which has approximately 65,000 clones, 81% seen once. The material sequenced was PBMCs, taken before any cancer treatment. These receptors were collected from a man between 40 and 69 years old with stage II lung adenocarcinoma. Both conserved end residues are part of each CDR3. The D gene is left open where the match is weak. Size is omitted from some rows. Given values are once, few, many or a class for expanded clones.

J gene,D gene,V gene,clone size,CDR3 DNA,CDR3 protein
TRBJ1-5,.,TRBV19,.,TGTGCCAGTAGTACGGACCGGGACAGCAATCAGCCCCAGCATTTT,CASSTDRDSNQPQHF
TRBJ1-2,TRBD1,TRBV18,once,TGTGCCAGCTCACCACCGATAGGACAGGGGCAAGACTATGGCTACACCTTC,CASSPPIGQGQDYGYTF
TRBJ1-1,TRBD1,TRBV5-4,.,TGTGCCAGCAGCCCGGGAGGGGGCAGCAGGCTGAACACTGAAGCTTTCTTT,CASSPGGGSRLNTEAFF
TRBJ1-5,.,TRBV2,.,TGTGCCAGCACTTTCACAGGGATTAGCAATCAGCCCCAGCATTTT,CASTFTGISNQPQHF
TRBJ2-3,TRBD1,TRBV27,.,TGTGCCAGCAGCCCTCGGACAGGTTACACAGATACGCAGTATTTT,CASSPRTGYTDTQYF
TRBJ2-1,TRBD1,TRBV6-1,.,TGTGCCAGCAGTGAAGGGACAGGGAAAGGGAATGAGCAGTTCTTC,CASSEGTGKGNEQFF
TRBJ2-1,TRBD2,TRBV6-1,few,TGTGCCAGCAGTGAAACGAGACTAGCGGGATCGCAGTTCTTC,CASSETRLAGSQFF
TRBJ2-1,.,TRBV5-1,once,TGCGCCAGTACCACAGGAGGGAACAATGAGCAGTTCTTC,CASTTGGNNEQFF
TRBJ2-3,.,TRBV7-2,.,TGTGCCAGCAGCTTAGGGGAGGCTGGGGTGTATACGCAGTATTTT,CASSLGEAGVYTQYF
TRBJ1-3,TRBD1,TRBV30,.,TGTGCCTGGAATTCCGGGGACAGGTCTGGAAACACCATATATTTT,CAWNSGDRSGNTIYF
TRBJ2-6,.,TRBV29-1,.,TGCAGCGTTGCGCTGGGGGCAGGGACTGGGGCCAACGTCCTGACTTTC,CSVALGAGTGANVLTF
TRBJ2-1,.,TRBV5-6,.,TGTGCCAGCAGCTTGGGCGGAGGTGTTAGGAATGAGCAGTTCTTC,CASSLGGGVRNEQFF
TRBJ1-5,TRBD1,TRBV19,.,TGTGCCAGTAGGCTCCGACAGGGTGGTAATCAGCCCCAGCATTTT,CASRLRQGGNQPQHF
TRBJ2-7,TRBD2,TRBV23-1,.,TGCGCCAGCAGTCCGACCTCGCAAGGGATATCCAGCGGGGTGCCCTCCTACGAGCAGTACTTC,CASSPTSQGISSGVPSYEQYF
TRBJ2-7,.,TRBV4-3,.,TGCGCCAGCAGCCGGGGGGGAGGAACAGGGAACAACGAGCAGTACTTC,CASSRGGGTGNNEQYF
TRBJ2-1,TRBD1,TRBV19,.,TGTGCCAGTAGAGGGGGGACAGGGGCCTACAATGAGCAGTTCTTC,CASRGGTGAYNEQFF
TRBJ2-7,.,TRBV2,once,TGTGCCAGCAGTGAAAGTCAGAACGAGCAGTACTTC,CASSESQNEQYF
TRBJ1-1,.,TRBV7-8,.,TGTGCCAGCAGCATGACAGAGGAAACTGAAGCTTTCTTT,CASSMTEETEAFF
TRBJ2-1,TRBD2,TRBV10-3,.,TGTGCCAGTCTGTCGCGACTAGCGGGAGATGATGAGCAGTTCTTC,CASLSRLAGDDEQFF
TRBJ2-1,.,TRBV5-1,.,TGCGCCAGCAGCTTGGGCGCCCCTTCAAACAATGAGCAGTTCTTC,CASSLGAPSNNEQFF
TRBJ1-2,.,TRBV30,once,TGTGCCTGGAGATTAGGGAATAACTATGGCTACACCTTC,CAWRLGNNYGYTF
TRBJ2-5,.,TRBV18,.,TGTGCCAGCTCACCACCGACGCGGGAGACCCAGTACTTC,CASSPPTRETQYF
TRBJ1-5,.,TRBV4-1,.,TGCGCCAGCAGCCAAGGACAGTTGGGGCAGCAGCCCCAGCATTTT,CASSQGQLGQQPQHF
TRBJ2-3,.,TRBV5-4,once,TGTGCCAGCAGCTTGGCGACAGATACGCAGTATTTT,CASSLATDTQYF
TRBJ2-3,.,TRBV6-6,.,TGTGCCAGCAGTTACTCGAAGGCGCGGGGCACAGATACGCAGTATTTT,CASSYSKARGTDTQYF
TRBJ2-3,.,TRBV6-5,.,TGTGCCAGCAGTCCTCGAGGGGGTACGCAGTATTTT,CASSPRGGTQYF
TRBJ2-7,TRBD2,TRBV6-1,.,TGTGCCAGCAGTGGGACTAGCGGGGCGACCTACGAGCAGTACTTC,CASSGTSGATYEQYF
TRBJ2-1,.,TRBV7-9,.,TGTGCCAGCAGCTCCTTCCCGAGAGGGCCGAGAAATGAGCAGTTCTTC,CASSSFPRGPRNEQFF
TRBJ2-7,TRBD1,TRBV7-2,.,TGTGCCAGCAGCTGGCCCCCCGGGACAGGGAGCGAGCAGTACTTC,CASSWPPGTGSEQYF
TRBJ2-7,TRBD1,TRBV7-3,.,TGTGCCAGCAGCTTAAACAGCAGGGGGCCCTACGAGCAGTACTTC,CASSLNSRGPYEQYF
TRBJ1-1,.,TRBV7-2,.,TGTGCCAGCAGCGCCCGGGGGCAAGGCACTGAAGCTTTCTTT,CASSARGQGTEAFF
TRBJ2-5,TRBD2,TRBV28,few,TGTGCCAGCAAAGCGGGAGCGATCAAAGAGACCCAGTACTTC,CASKAGAIKETQYF
TRBJ2-1,.,TRBV7-9,.,TGTGCCAGCAGCTTATATGCAAGCGGCCCACACAATGAGCAGTTCTTC,CASSLYASGPHNEQFF
TRBJ2-7,.,TRBV5-4,.,TGTGCCAGCAGCTTGATTAGCGGCTCCTACGAGCAGTACTTC,CASSLISGSYEQYF
TRBJ2-2,TRBD2,TRBV5-1,.,TGCGCCAGCAGCTGGACTAGCGGGAGGAGATACACCGGGGAGCTGTTTTTT,CASSWTSGRRYTGELFF
TRBJ2-1,TRBD2,TRBV7-2,.,TGTGCCAGCAGCTTAGTAGCGGGAGGGAACAATGAGCAGTTCTTC,CASSLVAGGNNEQFF
TRBJ2-1,TRBD1,TRBV7-2,.,TGTGCCAGCAGCTCAGGGAGGACAGGGAACTACAATGAGCAGTTCTTC,CASSSGRTGNYNEQFF
TRBJ2-1,TRBD1,TRBV7-3,.,TGTGCCAGCAGCTCCGACAGGGGCTCCTACAATGAGCAGTTCTTC,CASSSDRGSYNEQFF
TRBJ1-1,TRBD1,TRBV7-2,.,TGTGCCAGCAGCCCCCGGACAGGGAACACTGAAGCTTTCTTT,CASSPRTGNTEAFF
TRBJ2-7,.,TRBV11-2,.,TGTGCCAGCAGCCCACTGGACAGGGAGGGCGAGCAGTACTTC,CASSPLDREGEQYF
TRBJ2-1,.,TRBV7-6,.,TGTGCCAGCAGCAACCAGGTCAATGAGCAGTTCTTC,CASSNQVNEQFF
TRBJ1-5,.,TRBV7-9,once,TGTGCCAGCAGTCCGACAGCCGGCGAGCCCCAGCATTTT,CASSPTAGEPQHF
TRBJ1-1,TRBD1,TRBV7-3,once,TGTGCCAGCAGCCCAGCCTCGGGGACAGGGAACACTGAAGCTTTCTTT,CASSPASGTGNTEAFF
TRBJ1-5,.,TRBV5-1,.,TGCGCCAGCAGCTTGGACGCAAATCAGCCCCAGCATTTT,CASSLDANQPQHF
TRBJ2-7,TRBD1,TRBV7-8,.,TGTGCCAGCAGCCCGGGACAGGGCAACGAGCAGTACTTC,CASSPGQGNEQYF
TRBJ1-1,.,TRBV4-1,.,TGCGCCAGCAGCCAAGACTACAGGAACACTGAAGCTTTCTTT,CASSQDYRNTEAFF
TRBJ1-5,TRBD1,TRBV18,.,TGTGCCAGCTCATCCCAGGGGGCGGGTAGCAATCAGCCCCAGCATTTT,CASSSQGAGSNQPQHF
TRBJ2-1,.,TRBV5-4,.,TGTGCCAGCAGCTTGGGCGGGGCAACCTACAATGAGCAGTTCTTC,CASSLGGATYNEQFF
TRBJ2-3,.,TRBV6-1,once,TGTGCCAGCAGTGAAGGTTCCGGGGGGCAAGATACGCAGTATTTT,CASSEGSGGQDTQYF